The clone carrying this T cell receptor (beta chain) was detected only a few times. Building of the TCR beta libraries involved iRepertoire HTBI primers and Arm-PCR of CDR3 regions. Each CDR3 protein gets one entry after TCRdb re-called the multiplex PCR reads with MiXCR. The data show 440,000 or so distinct CDR3 sequences, about 15% seen once. The source of the sample is a study of regulatory T cells in long-lasting Graves disease. Time point reported: newly diagnosed GD, antithyroid drugs for less than 3 months. RNA isolated from PBMCs was used to make the TCR library. The sample was also linked to a second study, of T cells in Graves' hyperthyroidism and ophthalmopathy.

The source is a woman aged 25 to 45 with Graves disease. Sequenced here: peripheral blood mononuclear cells (PBMCs), sampled at new diagnosis, from a patient treated with antithyroid drugs.

The CDR3 DNA follows: TGTGCCAGTAGTATTAACGGGGGGATGAACACTGAAGCTTTCTTT. Its translation is CASSINGGMNTEAFF. The V call is TRBV19, the J call TRBJ1-1; D is possibly TRBD1 (5 bases). The V end was cut by 3 bases, the J end by 0 bases, with 11 bases between. The CDR3 consists of 15 residues. Looked up from germline, CDR1 is LNHDA and CDR2 is SQIVND (reference sequence).